This T cell receptor beta chain was recovered during a study of CXCR3-negative and CXCR3-positive naive CD8 T cells. This clonotype ranks as medium-sized in terms of frequency. The CDR3 has 14 residues. TRB cDNA was prepared as libraries by UMI-labeled 5' RACE. TCRdb re-called the 5' RACE reads and catalogs CDR3 proteins one per entry, DNA excluded. In total, the table holds about 3,700 distinct CDR3 sequences. The V gene is TRBV21-1, the J gene TRBJ1-6; without DNA, the TCRdb call of TRBD1 cannot be checked. TRBV21-1 is given as a pseudogene. The sequence came from a human donor in good health. Some clones in this sample may be carry-over from other donors' samples. Specimen: naive CXCR3- CD8+ T cells from blood. Stated subset: CD45RO-CCR7+CD27+CD95- naive CD8+ T cells lacking CXCR3 (TNR3-). The CDR3 sequence: CASNDRGFNSPLHF.